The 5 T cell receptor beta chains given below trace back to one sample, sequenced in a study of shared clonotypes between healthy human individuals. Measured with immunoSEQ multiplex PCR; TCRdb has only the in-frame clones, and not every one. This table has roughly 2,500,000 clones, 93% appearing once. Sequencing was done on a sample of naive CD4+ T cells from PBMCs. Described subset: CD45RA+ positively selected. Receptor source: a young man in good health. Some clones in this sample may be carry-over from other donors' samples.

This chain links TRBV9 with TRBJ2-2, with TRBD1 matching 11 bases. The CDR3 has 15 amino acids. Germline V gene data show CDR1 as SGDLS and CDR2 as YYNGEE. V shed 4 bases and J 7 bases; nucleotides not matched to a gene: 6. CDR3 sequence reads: CASSLGQGADGELFF. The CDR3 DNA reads TGTGCCAGCAGCCTAGGACAGGGGGCGGACGGGGAGCTGTTTTTT.

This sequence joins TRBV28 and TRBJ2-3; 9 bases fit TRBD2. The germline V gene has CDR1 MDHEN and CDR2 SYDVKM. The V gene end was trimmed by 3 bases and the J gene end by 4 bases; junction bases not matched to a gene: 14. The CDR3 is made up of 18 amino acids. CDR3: CASSLPRASGRTADTQYF. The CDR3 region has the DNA TGTGCCAGCAGTTTGCCCCGGGCCAGCGGGAGGACGGCAGATACGCAGTATTTT.

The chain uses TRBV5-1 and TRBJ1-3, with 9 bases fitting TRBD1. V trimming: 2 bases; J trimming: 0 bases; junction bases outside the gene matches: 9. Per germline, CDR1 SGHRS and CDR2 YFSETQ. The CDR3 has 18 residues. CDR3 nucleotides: TGCGCCAGCAGCTTCCTCTCACAGGGGGCCTTCTCTGGAAACACCATATATTTT. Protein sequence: CASSFLSQGAFSGNTIYF.

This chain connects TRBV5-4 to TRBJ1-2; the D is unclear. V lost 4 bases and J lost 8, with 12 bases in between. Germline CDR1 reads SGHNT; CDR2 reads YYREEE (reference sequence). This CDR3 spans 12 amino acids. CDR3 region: CASSPQVGGYTF. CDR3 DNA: TGTGCCAGCAGCCCCCAGGTGGGAGGCTACACCTTC.

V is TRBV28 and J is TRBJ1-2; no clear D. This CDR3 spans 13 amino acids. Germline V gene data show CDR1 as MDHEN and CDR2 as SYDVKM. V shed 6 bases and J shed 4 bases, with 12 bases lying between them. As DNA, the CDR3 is TGTGCCAGCAGGGCGGAATTACCCTATGGCTACACCTTC. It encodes CASRAELPYGYTF.